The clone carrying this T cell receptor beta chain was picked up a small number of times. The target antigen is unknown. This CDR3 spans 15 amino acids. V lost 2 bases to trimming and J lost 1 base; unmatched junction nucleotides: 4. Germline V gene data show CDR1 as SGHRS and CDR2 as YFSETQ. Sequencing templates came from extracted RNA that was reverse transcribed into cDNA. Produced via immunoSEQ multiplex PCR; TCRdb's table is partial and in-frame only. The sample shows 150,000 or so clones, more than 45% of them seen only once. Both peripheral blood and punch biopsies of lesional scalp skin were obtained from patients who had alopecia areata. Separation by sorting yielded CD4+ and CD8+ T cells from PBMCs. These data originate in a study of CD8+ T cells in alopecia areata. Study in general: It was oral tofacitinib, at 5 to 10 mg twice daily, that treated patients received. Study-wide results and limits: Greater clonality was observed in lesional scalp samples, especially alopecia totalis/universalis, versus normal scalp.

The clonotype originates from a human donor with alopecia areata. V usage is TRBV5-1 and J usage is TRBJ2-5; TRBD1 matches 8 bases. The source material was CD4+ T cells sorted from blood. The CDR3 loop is CASSFGQGSQETQYF. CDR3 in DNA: TGCGCCAGCAGCTTCGGACAGGGATCCCAAGAGACCCAGTACTTC.